This TCR beta chain was sequenced during a study of low-dose radiotherapy and immunotherapy resistance in tumors. About the study: Cohort 1 received 0.5 Gy per fraction every 2 weeks, totaling 6.5 Gy.

Primers used for first-strand cDNA, a TRAV- and TRBV-specific set, covered both alpha and beta chains. With a V-primer adapter and a constant-region primer, TCRs were amplified for roughly 21 PCR cycles. TCRdb reprocessed the reads with MiXCR, giving one entry per CDR3 protein. Of under 110,000 distinct CDR3 sequences in the sample, 20% to 25% were seen once. This clonotype was counted at least ten times. Time point denoted: after trial treatment. The treatment: LDRT plus nivolumab, ipilimumab, low-dose cyclophosphamide and aspirin (RACIN trial). Advanced solid tumors without tumor-infiltrating lymphocytes were required for inclusion. This CDR3 has 13 amino acids. CDR1 and CDR2 (germline): SGHTA, FQGTGA. V shed 5 bases, J shed 3 bases, and the junction held 2 bases outside the gene matches.

V gene TRBV7-3 combines with J gene TRBJ2-3, with TRBD2 matching 7 bases. The specimen comprised PBMCs, sampled after low-dose radiotherapy plus immunotherapy. The source is a male donor with prostate cancer. DNA for the CDR3: TGTGCCAGCAGCGGGGGGGAGACAGATACGCAGTATTTT. Amino acids: CASSGGETDTQYF.